The rows below give T cell receptor beta chains drawn from one sample of a study of CD8 T cells in Susac syndrome. TCRdb analysed the immunoSEQ multiplex PCR reads with MiXCR anew, one entry per CDR3 protein. This table has about 83,000 distinct CDR3 sequences, approximately 95% appearing once. Sequenced sample: CD8+ T cells from PBMCs. The receptors here all came from a human donor with Susac syndrome. The CDR3 runs from the conserved cysteine through the conserved F or W. A D gene is named only where the DNA matches it firmly. Some rows have no size entry. The others give once, few or many, or a class for an expanded clone.

NA	TRBV4-2	TRBJ2-7	TRBD2	CASSQDRLAETYEQYF	TGTGCCAGCAGCCAAGATCGGCTAGCGGAGACCTACGAGCAGTACTTC
NA	TRBV11-3	TRBJ2-7	NA	CASSNRDLDDEQYF	TGTGCCAGCAGCAACCGGGACCTGGACGACGAGCAGTACTTC
NA	TRBV7-3	TRBJ2-1	TRBD2	CASSGAGGPDEQFF	TGTGCCAGCAGCGGAGCGGGAGGGCCGGATGAGCAGTTCTTC
NA	TRBV30	TRBJ2-1	TRBD1	CACTVETGTGEQFF	TGTGCCTGTACCGTCGAGACAGGGACCGGTGAGCAGTTCTTC
NA	TRBV4-2	TRBJ2-7	NA	CASSQGPAISYEQYF	TGTGCCAGCAGCCAAGGGCCAGCGATCTCCTACGAGCAGTACTTC
NA	TRBV20-1	TRBJ2-7	NA	CSARDLYRDHYYEQYF	TGCAGTGCTAGAGATCTCTACAGGGATCACTACTACGAGCAGTACTTC
NA	TRBV20-1	TRBJ2-7	NA	CSAREEYEQYF	TGCAGTGCTAGAGAGGAGTACGAGCAGTACTTC
once	TRBV4-1	TRBJ2-7	TRBD1	CASSPGQGTTYEQYF	TGCGCCAGCAGCCCAGGACAGGGCACGACCTACGAGCAGTACTTC
NA	TRBV27	TRBJ2-1	NA	CASSLVIQANEQFF	TGTGCCAGCAGTTTAGTCATCCAGGCCAATGAGCAGTTCTTC
NA	TRBV13	TRBJ1-2	NA	CASSLGRQGNYGYTF	TGTGCCAGCAGCTTAGGCCGGCAGGGGAACTATGGCTACACCTTC
NA	TRBV6-5	TRBJ1-1	TRBD1	CASTLGQGKGTEAFF	TGTGCCAGCACTCTAGGACAGGGTAAGGGCACTGAAGCTTTCTTT
NA	TRBV30	TRBJ1-4	NA	CAWKDAVANEKLFF	TGTGCCTGGAAGGATGCAGTGGCTAATGAAAAACTGTTTTTT
NA	TRBV4-1	TRBJ2-5	NA	CASSQETGTLQETQYF	TGCGCCAGCAGCCAAGAAACCGGGACACTCCAAGAGACCCAGTACTTC
NA	TRBV27	TRBJ2-2	TRBD1	CASSPWTGGNTGELFF	TGTGCCAGCAGTCCGTGGACAGGGGGGAACACCGGGGAGCTGTTTTTT
NA	TRBV6-5	TRBJ2-1	TRBD2	CASSYLASGTYNEQFF	TGTGCCAGCAGTTACTTGGCTAGCGGGACCTACAATGAGCAGTTCTTC
NA	TRBV29-1	TRBJ2-7	NA	CSVEDGRLEQYF	TGCAGCGTTGAAGATGGACGCCTCGAGCAGTACTTC
NA	TRBV15	TRBJ1-2	NA	CATSMERWSDGYTF	TGTGCCACCAGCATGGAGCGATGGTCGGATGGCTACACCTTC
NA	TRBV30	TRBJ2-7	NA	CAWSAIHAELPSRSYEQYF	TGTGCCTGGAGTGCCATACATGCCGAACTCCCGTCCCGCTCCTACGAGCAGTACTTC
medium-sized	TRBV28	TRBJ1-5	TRBD1	CASSPETGTGSQPQHF	TGTGCCAGCAGTCCGGAGACAGGGACTGGTTCTCAGCCCCAGCATTTT
NA	TRBV30	TRBJ1-3	NA	CAWSGTVVYGNTIYF	TGTGCCTGGAGTGGTACAGTAGTCTACGGAAACACCATATATTTT
NA	TRBV20-1	TRBJ2-7	NA	CSAKSWRNYEQYF	TGCAGTGCTAAGTCTTGGCGGAACTACGAGCAGTACTTC
once	TRBV29-1	TRBJ1-3	NA	CSVVPSSGNTIYF	TGCAGCGTTGTGCCTTCCTCTGGAAACACCATATATTTT
NA	TRBV6-5	TRBJ2-2	NA	CASSYLNTGELFF	TGTGCCAGCAGTTACTTAAACACCGGGGAGCTGTTTTTT
NA	TRBV30	TRBJ1-1	NA	CASGTLNTEAFF	TGTGCCTCCGGGACACTTAACACTGAAGCTTTCTTT